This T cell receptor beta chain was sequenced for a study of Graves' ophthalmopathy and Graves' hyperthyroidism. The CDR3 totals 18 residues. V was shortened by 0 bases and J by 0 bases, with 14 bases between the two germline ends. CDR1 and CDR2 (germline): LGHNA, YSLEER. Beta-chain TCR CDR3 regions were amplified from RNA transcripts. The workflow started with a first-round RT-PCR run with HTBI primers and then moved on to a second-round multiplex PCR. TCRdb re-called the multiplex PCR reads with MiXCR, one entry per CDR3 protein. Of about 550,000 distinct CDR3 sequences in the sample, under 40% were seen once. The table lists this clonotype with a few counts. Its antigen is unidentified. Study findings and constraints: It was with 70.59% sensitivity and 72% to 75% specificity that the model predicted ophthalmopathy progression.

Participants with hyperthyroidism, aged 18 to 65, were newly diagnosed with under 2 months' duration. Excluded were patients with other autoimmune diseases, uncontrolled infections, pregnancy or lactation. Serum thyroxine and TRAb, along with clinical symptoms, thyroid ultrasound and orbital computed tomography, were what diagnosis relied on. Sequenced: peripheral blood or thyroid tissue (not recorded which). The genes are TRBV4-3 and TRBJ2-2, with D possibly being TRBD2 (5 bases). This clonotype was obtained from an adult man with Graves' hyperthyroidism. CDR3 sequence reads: CASSQEYSGFSNTGELFF. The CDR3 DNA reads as TGCGCCAGCAGCCAAGAATACAGCGGCTTTTCGAACACCGGGGAGCTGTTTTTT.